Below, 19 T cell receptor beta chains from the same sample are listed, as sequenced in a study of breast tumors, draining lymph nodes, adjacent tissues (dated by TCRdb to 2016 to 2017). The method was multiplex PCR. TCRdb lists the instrument as Illumina HiSeq 2000. TCRdb passed the public sequencing reads through fastp at Q25 and MiXCR, retaining productive beta sequences. Each entry merges the rows of one CDR3 protein and shows their most common DNA and genes. Counted in this sample were some 150,000 distinct CDR3 sequences; 30% to 40% of them appeared once. The ten largest clones represent less than 4% of the sample. The axillary draining lymph nodes of breast cancer patients were the source of the lymph node samples. Sample: axillary lymph node tissue. The receptors were gathered from a female donor with breast cancer. Some clones in this sample may be carry-over from other donors' samples.

This clonotype was counted many times. The J gene is TRBJ2-7, the V gene TRBV3-1; D is unresolved. Between the trimmed V and J ends, which lost 0 bases and 6 bases, there was a span of 15 bases. The germline V gene encodes CDR1 LGHDT and CDR2 YNNKEL (reference sequence). This CDR3 contains 15 residues. The CDR3 nucleotides are TGTGCCAGCAGCCAAGATGACATGCTGTACTCCGAGCAGTACTTC. Protein product: CASSQDDMLYSEQYF.

In regard to this clonotype: An end of the junction does not agree with germline; a read error may underlie this. This rearrangement joins TRBV6-2 or TRBV6-3 to TRBJ2-1; D unclear. The V gene's germline CDR1 is MNHEY and CDR2 SVGEGT. The CDR3 spans 12 residues. Written as DNA, the CDR3 is TGTGCCAGCAGCCCCGGTCCGAATGAGCGGTTCTTC. Translated, it gives CASSPGPNERFF.

The sample holds many counts of this clonotype. This rearrangement joins TRBV30 to TRBJ1-2, with a weak D call TRBD1 (5 bases). Germline assignment: CDR1 GTSNPN and CDR2 SVGIG (reference sequence). There are 13 residues in the CDR3. Trimming took off 2 bases at V and 4 bases at J, with 11 bases between the two ends. DNA for the CDR3: TGTGCCTGGAGTTACGGGGCAGGCTATGGCTACACCTTC. This gives the protein CAWSYGAGYGYTF.

In this sample, this clonotype turned up many times. The rearrangement links TRBV4-2 to TRBJ2-6; D may be TRBD1 (6 bases). The CDR3 has 20 amino acids. The V and J ends lost 0 bases and 0 bases respectively, with 18 bases between them. The germline V gene encodes CDR1 LGHNA and CDR2 YNFKEQ. The CDR3 DNA reads TGTGCCAGCAGCCAAGATTCGACAGGCCTATCCCTCTCTGGGGCCAACGTCCTGACTTTC. Translated, it gives CASSQDSTGLSLSGANVLTF.

This clonotype was observed many times. A much larger clone differs from this one at a single base, so this may be a read error. The chain couples TRBV13 to TRBJ2-3, with 8 positions matching TRBD1. The CDR3 is made up of 16 amino acids. The J segment lost 0 bases and the V segment lost 2 bases, leaving 4 bases of the junction unmatched. Germline V gene sequence: CDR1 PRHDT, CDR2 FYEKMQ (reference sequence). As DNA, the CDR3 is TGTGCCAGCAGCTTACCCCGGACAGGGAGCACAGATACGCAGTATTTT. It specifies CASSLPRTGSTDTQYF.

This clonotype was detected many times. The CDR3 nucleotides are TGTGCCAGCAGTGAAGCCCAATTTCCGTTTTTT. This gives the protein CASSEAQFPFF. The chain combines TRBV2 with TRBJ1-4; no clear D. Per the germline V gene, CDR1 is SNHLY and CDR2 is FYNNEI. The CDR3 runs 11 residues. Trimming stripped 0 bases from V and 16 bases from J, with 9 bases between.

As to this clonotype: This may be a read error: a much more frequent sequence differs by one nucleotide. This chain joins TRBV20-1 and TRBJ2-2; 7 bases align to TRBD1. Germline CDR1 reads DFQATT; CDR2 reads SNEGSKA (reference sequence). The CDR3 is made up of 17 amino acids. J gave up 4 bases and V 1 base, and 12 bases lay outside the gene matches. The CDR3: CSARGGPGTAITGELFF. In nucleotides, the CDR3 is TGCAGTGCTAGAGGTGGGCCCGGGACAGCGATCACCGGGGAGCTGTTTTTT.

This chain links TRBV30 with TRBJ1-1; unclear D gene. The germline V gene has CDR1 GTSNPN and CDR2 SVGIG (reference sequence). The CDR3 is 12 residues long. Trimming removed 5 bases at V and 0 bases at J, with 7 bases between. The CDR3 bases are TGTGCCTGGGGACGGATGAACACTGAAGCTTTCTTT. It is translated as CAWGRMNTEAFF.

This clonotype was detected many times. This sequence joins TRBV9 and TRBJ2-3, with TRBD2 matching 8 bases. The CDR3 spans 16 residues. V shed 0 bases, J shed 4 bases, and the junction held 7 bases outside the gene matches. CDR1 and CDR2 from the germline V gene are SGDLS and YYNGEE. The DNA of the CDR3 is TGTGCCAGCAGCGTAGATCTCGGGACTAGTGCAGATACGCAGTATTTT. Residues: CASSVDLGTSADTQYF.

With regard to this clonotype: The junction departs from germline at one end; a sequencing error may be responsible. Written as DNA, the CDR3 is TGTGCCAGCAGCCCGGGCAGGGGTACAGATACGCTGTATTTT. This sequence encodes CASSPGRGTDTLYF. J is TRBJ2-3 and V is TRBV5-5; TRBD1 might be the D (6 bases). This CDR3 has 14 residues. The V gene's germline CDR1 is SGHKS and CDR2 YYEKEE (reference sequence).

This clonotype was found many times. The chain uses TRBV4-3 and TRBJ2-5; D could derive from TRBD1 or TRBD2 (6 bases each). Germline V gene data show CDR1 as LGHNA and CDR2 as YSLEER. Trimming shortened V by 4 bases and J by 5 bases, and 20 bases separated the two germline ends. The CDR3 sequence is 16 residues long. The CDR3 DNA reads as TGCGCCAGCAGCCCGGTAGGGGGAACTAGCCGTGAGACCCAGTACTTC. As protein: CASSPVGGTSRETQYF.

This clonotype was seen ten or more times. The chain is built from TRBV5-6 and TRBJ2-7, with D perhaps matching TRBD1 or TRBD2 (6 bases each). V was cut by 1 base and J by 4 bases, with 12 bases left in between. CDR3 size: 14 residues. Germline V gene data show CDR1 as SGHDT and CDR2 as YYEEEE. CDR3 in DNA: TGTGCCAGCAGCTTGAAGGGGGGTGTTTACGAGCAGTACTTC. This sequence encodes CASSLKGGVYEQYF.

The chain joins TRBV5-1 to TRBJ2-7, with TRBD1 matching over 7 bases. The V gene's germline CDR1 is SGHRS and CDR2 YFSETQ. The CDR3 consists of 16 residues. The V segment lost 1 base and the J segment 1 base; nucleotides outside the gene matches: 8. CDR3 sequence reads: CASSLRWAGGSYEQYF. The CDR3 coding sequence is TGCGCCAGCAGCTTGAGGTGGGCAGGGGGATCCTACGAGCAGTACTTC. Looking up the rest from reference TRBV5-1 and TRBJ2-7 gives the full variable domain: KAGVTQTPRYLIKTRGQQVTLSCSPISGHRSVSWYQQTPGQGLQFLFEYFSETQRNKGNFPGRFSGRQFSNSRSEMNVSTLELGDSALYLCASSLRWAGGSYEQYFGPGTRLTVT.

This clonotype was recorded many times. The V and J genes are TRBV2 and TRBJ2-7, with D perhaps matching TRBD2 (6 bases). CDR1 and CDR2 from the germline V gene are SNHLY and FYNNEI. Trimming took off 4 bases at V and 0 bases at J, with 13 bases between the two ends. The CDR3 runs 15 residues. In DNA, the CDR3 is TGTGCCAGCAGTGGCGTGGGAGGCTTCTCCTACGAGCAGTACTTC. Amino acids: CASSGVGGFSYEQYF.

The table lists this clonotype with many counts. The CDR3, as DNA: TGTGCCAGCAAAGAACAGGGCTTCGGCTATGGCTACACCTTC. This encodes CASKEQGFGYGYTF. The chain employs TRBV27 and TRBJ1-2; possibly TRBD1 for D (6 bases). This CDR3 is 14 amino acids long. Germline CDR1 reads MNHEY; CDR2 reads SMNVEV (reference sequence). V was pared by 7 bases and J by 4 bases, with 16 bases between.

About this clonotype: It is likely a read error, because the conserved phenylalanine at the end of the CDR3 is missing. This chain uses TRBV6-1 with TRBJ2-3; no reliable D call. This CDR3 is 14 amino acids long. Germline CDR1 and CDR2: MNHNS and SASEGT. V gave up 6 bases and J gave up 5 bases, with 15 bases separating them. In nucleotides, the CDR3 is TGTGCCAGCAGGGAACAGAACCCAAGAGATACGCAGTATCTT. It specifies CASREQNPRDTQYL.

This clonotype was counted many times. This chain connects TRBV7-2 to TRBJ2-1; D unresolved. CDR3 length: 13 amino acids. Trimming took 2 bases from V and 5 from J, leaving 7 bases between them. Germline CDR1 reads SGHTA; CDR2 reads FQGNSA. As DNA, the CDR3 is TGTGCCAGCAGCTTATCCCAGAACAATGAGCAGTTCTTC. Its translation: CASSLSQNNEQFF.

This clonotype was counted ten times or more. The rearrangement joins TRBV5-5 to TRBJ2-1; D unclear. The CDR3 has 13 residues. Per the germline V gene, CDR1 is SGHKS and CDR2 is YYEKEE (reference sequence). V gave up 1 base and J gave up 9 bases, with 11 bases separating them. For the CDR3, the DNA is TGTGCCAGCAGCTTGTCAACCTTTGGTGAGCAGTTCTTC. Encoded protein: CASSLSTFGEQFF.

This clonotype was counted only a few times. V usage is TRBV28 and J usage is TRBJ2-1; a possible D gene is TRBD1 (6 bases). The V end lost 6 bases, the J end lost 4 bases, and 22 bases lay between the germline ends. CDR1 and CDR2 from the germline V gene are MDHEN and SYDVKM. There are 17 residues in the CDR3. The CDR3 loop is CASSIRVRQGPYNEQFF. CDR3 bases: TGTGCCAGCAGCATAAGGGTCCGGCAGGGGCCTTACAATGAGCAGTTCTTC.